The entry below gives a single TCR beta chain sequence along with its context. Its antigen remains unidentified. The assay was immunoSEQ multiplex PCR, and TCRdb's table has in-frame clones only and misses some. The sample has hundreds of thousands of clones; 70% to 90% are singletons. The CDR3 totals 14 residues. Trimming left V 4 bases short and J 2 bases short, with 9 bases between. Germline CDR1 and CDR2: SGHTA and FQGNSA. Treatment: about 20 received Ad26.COV2.S at low or high dose, single or two shots; about 5 received placebo; per-sample allocation not given. At day 63 after the first vaccine or placebo injection, samples were drawn. The data stem from a study of Ad26.COV2.S vaccination and SARS-CoV-2 variants. About the study: Participants got Ad26.COV2.S intramuscularly, once or twice 56 days apart. Whole-study findings and limits: Substantial breadth was reportedly displayed by spike-specific CD8+ and CD4+ T cell responses after vaccination.

The source material was peripheral blood, sampled in a trial of Ad26.COV2.S vaccine versus placebo. The TCR originated in a person between 18 and 59 years old who received the Ad26.COV2.S COVID-19 vaccine or a placebo. The rearrangement joins TRBV7-2 to TRBJ2-1, with D hard to call. The CDR3 loop reads CASSSARPYNEQFF. In DNA, the CDR3 is TGTGCCAGCAGCTCCGCTCGCCCCTACAATGAGCAGTTCTTC. The variable domain in full, with the rest retrieved from reference TRBV7-2 and TRBJ2-1, is GAGVSQSPSNKVTEKGKDVELRCDPISGHTALYWYRQSLGQGLEFLIYFQGNSAPDKSGLPSDRFSAERTGGSVSTLTIQRTQQEDSAVYLCASSSARPYNEQFFGPGTRLTVL.